Listed below are T cell receptor beta chains from one sample, sequenced in a study of preoperative IRX-2 immunotherapy in early breast cancer. The protocol was immunoSEQ multiplex PCR, while the TCRdb copy is restricted to in-frame clones and leaves out a portion. Of about 26,000 clones detected, 90% appear once; the ten largest clones hold 9.8%. Sampling was done from a patient treated with IRX-2 immunotherapy. The receptors come from a human donor with breast cancer. CDR3s include the opening cysteine and the closing phenylalanine or tryptophan. A D gene is named only where the DNA matches it firmly. Expanded clones are given a class, and other clones once, few, many or no size at all.

size: .
J: TRBJ2-7
V: TRBV5-4
D: TRBD1
DNA: TGTGCCAGCAGCCTCACAGGGGCCCTCTACGAGCAGTACTTC
CDR3: CASSLTGALYEQYF

size: .
J: TRBJ2-3
V: TRBV27
D: .
DNA: TGTGCCAGCAGCCCACAGGACCGCACAGATACGCAGTATTTT
CDR3: CASSPQDRTDTQYF

size: once
J: TRBJ2-7
V: TRBV2
D: TRBD2
DNA: TGTGCCAGCAGTGGGGGAGCGGGGGAGGAAGAGTACGAGCAGTACTTC
CDR3: CASSGGAGEEEYEQYF

size: .
J: TRBJ2-2
V: TRBV9
D: TRBD1
DNA: TGTGCCAGCAGCGTAGTAGGACAGGCGTTCACCGGGGAGCTGTTTTTT
CDR3: CASSVVGQAFTGELFF

size: .
J: TRBJ2-7
V: TRBV25-1
D: TRBD1
DNA: TGTGCCAGCAATCCACAGGGGGCTCTCTCCTACGAGCAGTACTTC
CDR3: CASNPQGALSYEQYF

size: few
J: TRBJ1-2
V: TRBV2
D: .
DNA: TGTGCCAGCAGTGAAGCATATGGACCCTATGGCTACACCTTC
CDR3: CASSEAYGPYGYTF

size: .
J: TRBJ2-4
V: TRBV10-2
D: .
DNA: TGCGCCAGCTCACAACGCCAGGATAAGTCGCTTCAGTACTTC
CDR3: CASSQRQDKSLQYF

size: once
J: TRBJ1-2
V: TRBV5-4
D: .
DNA: TGTGCCAGCAGCTTGAGGGTAGGCTATGGCTACACCTTC
CDR3: CASSLRVGYGYTF

size: .
J: TRBJ2-5
V: TRBV10-3
D: .
DNA: TGTGCCATCAGTGATACATTCACTAGGGGGATAGGAGAGACCCAGTACTTC
CDR3: CAISDTFTRGIGETQYF

size: .
J: TRBJ2-1
V: TRBV7-7
D: .
DNA: TGTGCCAGCAGCTTCGACAGCTACAATGAGCAGTTCTTC
CDR3: CASSFDSYNEQFF

size: .
J: TRBJ2-7
V: TRBV9
D: .
DNA: TGTGCCAGCAGCGTAGGTGGGGACGGGACCTACGAGCAGTACTTC
CDR3: CASSVGGDGTYEQYF

size: .
J: TRBJ2-1
V: TRBV7-2
D: TRBD2
DNA: TGTGCCAGCAGCTGGACTAGCGCGGATCCGAATGAGCAGTTCTTC
CDR3: CASSWTSADPNEQFF

size: .
J: TRBJ2-3
V: TRBV2
D: TRBD2
DNA: TGTGCCAGCGCAGATCCCCAGCGGGGCCTCACAGATACGCAGTATTTT
CDR3: CASADPQRGLTDTQYF

size: .
J: TRBJ1-5
V: TRBV7-9
D: .
DNA: TGTGCCAGCAGCTATTGGTTTGGCGGGATTCAAAGCAATCAGCCCCAGCATTTT
CDR3: CASSYWFGGIQSNQPQHF

size: once
J: TRBJ2-1
V: TRBV6-5
D: TRBD2
DNA: TGTGCCAGCAGTCCGGGACTAGCGAGCGATGAGCAGTTCTTC
CDR3: CASSPGLASDEQFF

size: .
J: TRBJ2-2
V: TRBV7-9
D: .
DNA: TGTGCCAGCAGCGAAACTAGCCGGGGGACCGGGGAGCTGTTTTTT
CDR3: CASSETSRGTGELFF

size: .
J: TRBJ2-2
V: TRBV5-1
D: TRBD1
DNA: TGCGCCAGCAGCTTGCGGACAGGGTCCGGCGGGGAGCTGTTTTTT
CDR3: CASSLRTGSGGELFF

size: .
J: TRBJ2-7
V: TRBV10-1
D: TRBD1
DNA: TGCGCCAGCAGCGGACAGGGAATTCAGTACGAGCAGTACTTC
CDR3: CASSGQGIQYEQYF

size: .
J: TRBJ2-1
V: TRBV7-2
D: TRBD2
DNA: TGTGCCAGCACTCCCGGCGGTAGCGGGTTATATTACAATGAGCAGTTCTTC
CDR3: CASTPGGSGLYYNEQFF

size: .
J: TRBJ2-7
V: TRBV5-1
D: .
DNA: TGCGCCAGCAGCTTGTCAGGGGCGCCCCTCTACGAGCAGTACTTC
CDR3: CASSLSGAPLYEQYF

size: .
J: TRBJ2-7
V: TRBV19
D: TRBD2
DNA: TGTGCCAGTAGTACTAGCGGGAGGGCCTACGAGCAGTACTTC
CDR3: CASSTSGRAYEQYF

size: .
J: TRBJ2-3
V: TRBV19
D: .
DNA: TGTGCCAGTAGTATGTTCCAACTCACAGATACGCAGTATTTT
CDR3: CASSMFQLTDTQYF

size: .
J: TRBJ2-7
V: TRBV2
D: .
DNA: TGTGCCAGCATGAGGACAGCTTATCTCGAGCAGTACTTC
CDR3: CASMRTAYLEQYF

size: .
J: TRBJ2-5
V: TRBV2
D: TRBD1
DNA: TGTGCCACGACAGGGCAAGAGACCCAGTACTTC
CDR3: CATTGQETQYF

size: .
J: TRBJ2-5
V: TRBV7-2
D: TRBD2
DNA: TGTGCCAGCAGCTCGGGACTAGCGGGGGGGCAGGAGACCCAGTACTTC
CDR3: CASSSGLAGGQETQYF

size: .
J: TRBJ1-1
V: TRBV6-5
D: .
DNA: TGTGCCAGCAGTTACGGGTTCGACGGAGTAAACACTGAAGCTTTCTTT
CDR3: CASSYGFDGVNTEAFF

size: .
J: TRBJ2-7
V: TRBV20-1
D: .
DNA: TGCAGTGCTAGAAAAGAGTACGAGCAGTACTTC
CDR3: CSARKEYEQYF

size: .
J: TRBJ2-7
V: TRBV4-1
D: TRBD2
DNA: TGCGCCAGCAGCCAAGAGTACATACTAGCGGGAGGGCCGCAGCTCGAGCAGTACTTC
CDR3: CASSQEYILAGGPQLEQYF

size: .
J: TRBJ2-7
V: TRBV7-9
D: .
DNA: TGTGCCAGCAGCCCAGGGTCGGGCTACGAGCAGTACTTC
CDR3: CASSPGSGYEQYF

size: .
J: TRBJ1-3
V: TRBV5-6
D: TRBD1
DNA: TGTGCCAGCAGCAACAGGGGCCCCGGAAACACCATATATTTT
CDR3: CASSNRGPGNTIYF

size: .
J: TRBJ2-1
V: TRBV10-3
D: TRBD2
DNA: TGTGCCATCAGTGACCCGACTAGCGGGAGGGCCGGTGAGCAGTTCTTC
CDR3: CAISDPTSGRAGEQFF

size: .
J: TRBJ2-5
V: TRBV19
D: TRBD2
DNA: TGTGCCAGTAGTGTGGGACTAGCGGGGCAAGAGACCCAGTACTTC
CDR3: CASSVGLAGQETQYF

size: .
J: TRBJ1-3
V: TRBV4-1
D: .
DNA: TGCGCCAGCAGCCAACGAGACAGGCCGCTCTCTGGAAACACCATATATTTT
CDR3: CASSQRDRPLSGNTIYF

size: .
J: TRBJ2-2
V: TRBV28
D: TRBD2
DNA: TGTGCCAGCAGTCCGGGGACTAGCGAACAACACGGGGAGCTGTTTTTT
CDR3: CASSPGTSEQHGELFF

size: .
J: TRBJ2-2
V: TRBV29-1
D: TRBD1
DNA: TGCAGCGGACGACAGGGACGCACCGGGGAGCTGTTTTTT
CDR3: CSGRQGRTGELFF

size: once
J: TRBJ1-2
V: TRBV30
D: .
DNA: TGTGCCTGGAGTACCCATACAGGGAACTATGGCTACACCTTC
CDR3: CAWSTHTGNYGYTF